These T cell receptor beta chains were read from a single sample in a study of T cell responses to AZD1222 COVID-19 vaccine. The method was immunoSEQ multiplex PCR; TCRdb's version includes in-frame clones alone and lacks a portion of them. Among about 120,000 clones listed, approximately 86% were seen once. The sample consisted of peripheral blood, taken on day 0 of AZD1222 vaccination. The receptors were gathered from an adult in good health. CDR3s include the opening cysteine and the closing phenylalanine or tryptophan. D genes are given only for firm matches. Not all rows give a size; the values are once, few, many and, for expanded clones, a class.

d_call clone_size j_call v_call cdr3_aa cdr3_nt
. . TRBJ2-3 TRBV19 CASRQAGDTQYF TGTGCCAGCCGACAGGCGGGTGATACGCAGTATTTT
. . TRBJ1-2 TRBV5-6 CASSSWGLAGYTF TGTGCCAGCAGCTCATGGGGGTTGGCTGGCTACACCTTC
. . TRBJ2-5 TRBV4-3 CASSQEGETQYF TGCGCCAGCAGCCAAGAGGGCGAGACCCAGTACTTC
. few TRBJ1-1 TRBV29-1 CSVGENTEAFF TGCAGCGTTGGAGAGAACACTGAAGCTTTCTTT
. . TRBJ1-3 TRBV6-1 CASSESVGNTIYF TGTGCCAGCAGTGAATCTGTTGGAAACACCATATATTTT
. few TRBJ1-1 TRBV7-9 CASSLVMGFSAEAFF TGTGCCAGCAGCTTAGTGATGGGGTTCAGCGCTGAAGCTTTCTTT
TRBD2 . TRBJ2-3 TRBV9 CASSLPSGGAADTQYF TGTGCCAGCAGCCTCCCTAGCGGGGGGGCCGCGGATACGCAGTATTTT
TRBD1 . TRBJ1-6 TRBV5-6 CASSRGSDRGYNSPLHF TGTGCCAGCAGCCGAGGGTCCGACAGGGGGTATAATTCACCCCTCCACTTT
. . TRBJ1-6 TRBV30 CAWSTRQEFSSYNSPLHF TGTGCCTGGAGTACCCGACAGGAATTTAGCTCCTATAATTCACCCCTCCACTTT
TRBD1 . TRBJ1-2 TRBV9 CASSPTGQRAFYGYTF TGTGCCAGCAGCCCCACGGGACAGCGGGCCTTCTATGGCTACACCTTC
. . TRBJ2-7 TRBV18 CASSAPADPREQYF TGTGCCAGCTCAGCCCCCGCGGACCCCCGTGAGCAGTACTTC
. . TRBJ2-1 TRBV5-1 CASRPQVSGNEQFF TGCGCCAGCAGACCACAGGTTAGTGGCAATGAGCAGTTCTTC
. . TRBJ1-1 TRBV28 CASSSQPLVPEAFF TGTGCCAGCAGTTCACAGCCACTCGTCCCTGAAGCTTTCTTT
. . TRBJ2-6 TRBV4-1 CASSQDFLATGSGANVLTF TGCGCCAGCAGCCAAGACTTTCTTGCCACAGGGTCTGGGGCCAACGTCCTGACTTTC
TRBD1 few TRBJ1-4 TRBV7-6 CASSTNPPGQSNEKLFF TGTGCCAGCAGCACTAACCCTCCGGGACAGTCTAATGAAAAACTGTTTTTT
TRBD1 . TRBJ1-5 TRBV7-2 CASSLGTQGRDQPQHF TGTGCCAGCAGCTTAGGGACACAGGGGAGGGATCAGCCCCAGCATTTT
TRBD2 . TRBJ2-2 TRBV5-1 CASSLASGGRHTGELFF TGCGCCAGCAGCTTGGCTAGCGGGGGGCGACACACCGGGGAGCTGTTTTTT
. . TRBJ1-2 TRBV12-3/TRBV12-4 CASSSPTRFGYTF TGTGCCAGCAGCTCCCCTACGCGTTTCGGCTACACCTTC
. . TRBJ2-5 TRBV7-9 CASSSRVRGETQYF TGTGCCAGCAGCTCAAGGGTGAGAGGGGAGACCCAGTACTTC
. . TRBJ2-7 TRBV15 CATSRDPGTFYEQYF TGTGCCACCAGCAGAGATCCGGGCACCTTCTACGAGCAGTACTTC
. once TRBJ2-7 TRBV11-2 CASANTGTYGEQYF TGTGCCAGCGCAAATACCGGGACCTACGGCGAGCAGTACTTC
. . TRBJ1-1 TRBV6-6 CASSPIQQGGTEAFF TGTGCCAGCAGTCCCATACAACAGGGAGGTACTGAAGCTTTCTTT
TRBD1 . TRBJ1-5 TRBV6-6 CASSPLRPRQGAVSSNQPQHF TGTGCCAGCAGTCCCCTGAGGCCCAGGCAGGGGGCGGTTAGTAGCAATCAGCCCCAGCATTTT
. . TRBJ1-5 TRBV7-2 CASSYTGYNQPQHF TGTGCCAGCAGCTACACAGGGTACAATCAGCCCCAGCATTTT
. . TRBJ1-2 TRBV4-1 CASSQEEGNYGYTF TGCGCCAGCAGCCAAGAAGAGGGGAACTATGGCTACACCTTC
. once TRBJ2-6 TRBV5-1 CASSLVAAASSGANVLTF TGCGCCAGCAGCTTGGTGGCAGCCGCATCCTCTGGGGCCAACGTCCTGACTTTC
TRBD2 . TRBJ2-2 TRBV7-8 CASSPRGGNTGELFF TGTGCCAGCAGCCCCCGGGGGGGGAACACCGGGGAGCTGTTTTTT
TRBD1 . TRBJ2-2 TRBV19 CASSIDRDRERVDTGELFF TGTGCCAGTAGTATAGATCGAGACAGGGAAAGGGTGGACACCGGGGAGCTGTTTTTT
TRBD1 . TRBJ1-3 TRBV11-2 CASSSSTGAGNTIYF TGTGCCAGCAGCTCGTCGACAGGGGCTGGAAACACCATATATTTT
. . TRBJ1-2 TRBV5-1 CASSLRGDYGYTF TGCGCCAGCAGCTTGAGGGGTGACTATGGCTACACCTTC
. . TRBJ2-7 TRBV5-4 CASSPPGQPYEQYF TGTGCCAGCAGCCCCCCCGGACAGCCCTACGAGCAGTACTTC
. once TRBJ1-2 TRBV4-3 CASSQDRGQGYGYTF TGCGCCAGCAGCCAAGATCGGGGTCAGGGCTATGGCTACACCTTC
TRBD1 . TRBJ1-3 TRBV5-4 CASSLAGTGTGNTIYF TGTGCCAGCAGCTTGGCAGGGACAGGGACGGGAAACACCATATATTTT
. . TRBJ1-2 TRBV29-1 CSVVGLPYGYTF TGCAGCGTTGTGGGACTGCCTTATGGCTACACCTTC
. . TRBJ1-5 TRBV7-2 CASSSEGYSNQPQHF TGTGCCAGCAGTTCCGAGGGGTATAGCAATCAGCCCCAGCATTTT
. few TRBJ2-1 TRBV11-2 CASSLWGNEQFF TGTGCCAGCAGCTTGTGGGGAAATGAGCAGTTCTTC
TRBD2 . TRBJ2-7 TRBV18 CASSPSGSYEQYF TGTGCCAGCTCACCAAGCGGGAGCTACGAGCAGTACTTC
. . TRBJ2-7 TRBV6-5 CASSFGGIAYEQYF TGTGCCAGCAGTTTCGGGGGCATCGCCTACGAGCAGTACTTC
. . TRBJ2-7 TRBV5-1 CASSSGGSSYEQYF TGCGCCAGCAGCTCAGGGGGGTCCTCCTACGAGCAGTACTTC
. once TRBJ2-3 TRBV15 CATSARNTDTQYF TGTGCCACCAGCGCACGTAACACAGATACGCAGTATTTT
. . TRBJ1-1 TRBV12-3/TRBV12-4 CASRRKITEAFF TGTGCCAGCAGAAGGAAGATCACTGAAGCTTTCTTT
. . TRBJ1-6 TRBV28 CASSPPWQAPLHF TGTGCCAGCAGTCCTCCATGGCAGGCACCCCTCCACTTT
TRBD1 . TRBJ2-7 TRBV7-9 CASSLSFDRAYEQYF TGTGCCAGCAGCTTATCTTTTGACAGGGCCTACGAGCAGTACTTC
. . TRBJ1-5 TRBV19 CASSIDPGSTGHF TGTGCCAGTAGTATAGACCCCGGGTCCACCGGGCATTTT
. . TRBJ1-5 TRBV2 CASRGGPNRSNQPQHF TGTGCCAGCAGGGGGGGGCCGAATCGGAGCAATCAGCCCCAGCATTTT
TRBD2 . TRBJ2-1 TRBV3-1/TRBV3-2 CASSRSAGGREQFF TGTGCCAGCAGCCGGTCAGCGGGGGGGCGTGAGCAGTTCTTC
TRBD2 . TRBJ2-3 TRBV2 CASSGGLADTQYF TGTGCCAGCAGTGGAGGACTAGCGGATACGCAGTATTTT
. . TRBJ2-7 TRBV15 CATSRASGTSANEQYF TGTGCCACCAGCAGAGCTTCCGGGACAAGCGCGAACGAGCAGTACTTC
. . TRBJ1-3 TRBV4-1 CASSQGLGGTGFGNTIYF TGCGCCAGCAGCCAAGGACTCGGAGGAACGGGGTTTGGAAACACCATATATTTT
. few TRBJ2-7 TRBV6-2/TRBV6-3 CASSFGQTAYEQYF TGTGCCAGCAGTTTTGGACAGACTGCCTACGAGCAGTACTTC
. . TRBJ2-2 TRBV3-1/TRBV3-2 CASSRDTGELFF TGTGCCAGCAGCCGTGATACCGGGGAGCTGTTTTTT
. . TRBJ1-3 TRBV7-2 CASSLGSGSGNTIYF TGTGCCAGCAGCTTAGGCTCAGGCTCTGGAAACACCATATATTTT
. . TRBJ1-2 TRBV9 CASSVADSTYGYTF TGTGCCAGCAGCGTAGCTGACAGCACCTATGGCTACACCTTC
. . TRBJ1-3 TRBV18 CASSPQAGSSSGNTIYF TGTGCCAGCTCCCCCCAAGCGGGCTCTAGCTCTGGAAACACCATATATTTT
. . TRBJ1-3 TRBV30 CAWSVGWVSGNTIYF TGTGCCTGGAGTGTGGGATGGGTGTCTGGAAACACCATATATTTT
TRBD2 . TRBJ2-1 TRBV28 CASSLGTSGGAEEQFF TGTGCCAGCAGTTTAGGGACTAGCGGGGGGGCGGAGGAGCAGTTCTTC
. . TRBJ1-3 TRBV19 CASSPRQDFSGNTIYF TGTGCCAGTAGTCCCCGACAGGACTTCTCTGGAAACACCATATATTTT
. . TRBJ1-5 TRBV19 CASSIEFRGTGNQPQHF TGTGCCAGTAGTATAGAGTTCAGGGGAACTGGCAATCAGCCCCAGCATTTT
. . TRBJ1-2 TRBV4-2 CASSQEPLLHYGYTF TGTGCCAGCAGCCAAGAACCCCTCTTGCACTATGGCTACACCTTC